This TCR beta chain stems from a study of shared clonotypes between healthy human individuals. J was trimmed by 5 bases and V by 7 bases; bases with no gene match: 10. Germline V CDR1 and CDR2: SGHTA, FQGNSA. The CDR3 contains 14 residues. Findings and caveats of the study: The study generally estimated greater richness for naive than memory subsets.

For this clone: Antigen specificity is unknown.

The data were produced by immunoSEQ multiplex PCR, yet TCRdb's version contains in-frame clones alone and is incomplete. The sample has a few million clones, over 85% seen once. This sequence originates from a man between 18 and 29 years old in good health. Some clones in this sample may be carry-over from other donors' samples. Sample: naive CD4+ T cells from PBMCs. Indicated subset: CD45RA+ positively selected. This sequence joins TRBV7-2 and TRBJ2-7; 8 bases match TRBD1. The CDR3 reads CASTPDRAINEQYF. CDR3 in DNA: TGTGCCAGCACCCCGGACAGGGCCATTAACGAGCAGTACTTC.